Below are 5 T cell receptor beta chains sequenced from a single sample in a study of beta chain features in type 1 diabetes. All of the isolated RNA was reverse transcribed, so expressed TCRB transcripts were sequenced. Profiled with immunoSEQ multiplex PCR; TCRdb holds only in-frame clones, not every one. The sample lists a few hundred thousand clones; 25% to 35% were seen once. Sequencing was carried out using central memory CD4+ T cells from blood. All receptors derive from a man aged 25 to 45 in good health.

This clone was found a few times. This chain uses TRBV5-1 with TRBJ1-5; 8 bases line up with TRBD1. CDR1 and CDR2 from the germline V gene are SGHRS and YFSETQ. There are 15 residues in the CDR3. The V segment lost 0 bases and the J segment 4 bases; nucleotides outside the gene matches: 3. The CDR3 spells CASSLATGGNQPQHF. CDR3 sequence (DNA): TGCGCCAGCAGCTTGGCTACAGGGGGTAATCAGCCCCAGCATTTT.

Comment on this clone: A read error may explain this, as a much larger clone is one base away. The chain links TRBV2 to TRBJ2-7; D is perhaps TRBD1 (5 bases). With 1 base removed from V and 3 bases from J, the gap between germline ends came to 10 bases. CDR1 is SNHLY, CDR2 FYNNEI, per germline. The CDR3 length is 14 residues. CDR3 nucleotide sequence: TGTGCCAGCAGTGAAGAAAAGGGGTGCTACGAGCAGTACTTC. Its protein is CASSEEKGCYEQYF.

This clone has only a few counts. The chain links TRBV30 to TRBJ2-7; 8 bases map to TRBD2. The CDR3 totals 15 residues. CDR1 and CDR2 (germline): GTSNPN, SVGIG (reference sequence). Trimming took 4 bases from V and 2 from J; bases not matched to a gene: 10. This CDR3 reads CAWISKREKTYEQYF. In nucleotides, the CDR3 is TGTGCCTGGATATCGAAGCGGGAGAAAACCTACGAGCAGTACTTC. Using reference TRBV30 and TRBJ2-7 for the parts outside the CDR3, the full variable domain is SQTIHQWPATLVQPVGSPLSLECTVEGTSNPNLYWYRQAAGRGLQLLFYSVGIGQISSEVPQNLSASRPQDRQFILSSKKLLLSDSGFYLCAWISKREKTYEQYFGPGTRLTVT.

This clone has a handful of counts. The V and J genes are TRBV5-1 and TRBJ2-1; 7 positions match TRBD2. V shed 3 bases, J shed 7 bases, and the junction held 13 bases outside the gene matches. CDR3 length: 16 amino acids. Germline loops: CDR1 SGHRS, CDR2 YFSETQ. Here the CDR3 DNA reads TGCGCCAGCAGCTCATCTCTAGCGGTGGTGCGGAATGAGCAGTTCTTC. Translating it yields CASSSSLAVVRNEQFF.

The chain combines TRBV5-6 with TRBJ1-2; no clear D. CDR1 and CDR2 (germline): SGHDT, YYEEEE. The CDR3 runs 14 residues. The ends were cut back, 0 bases at V and 4 bases at J, with 10 bases in the middle. This chain's CDR3 is CASSLGPSIYGYTF. In nucleotides, the CDR3 is TGTGCCAGCAGCTTGGGCCCGTCAATCTATGGCTACACCTTC.